A single sample gave rise to the 18 T cell receptor beta chains below, sequenced in a study of T-cell reconstitution after alpha-beta-depleted transplantation in children. TCRbeta library construction was performed incorporating unique molecular identifiers. Via MiXCR, TCRdb re-called the PCR reads, giving one row per CDR3 protein. Altogether roughly 670,000 distinct CDR3 sequences are present, approximately 14% being singletons, with the ten largest covering approximately 0.8%. The input for sequencing was PBMCs, taken before TCRalphabeta/CD19-depleted stem cell transplant. The receptor set was obtained from a girl aged 2-10 years with congenital amegakaryocytic thrombocytopenia, due to receive a stem cell transplant.

This clonotype was counted at least ten times. CDR3 coding DNA: TGCGCCAGCATCGACTCGGATTCGAGCTCCTACAATGAGCAGTTCTTC. Translated: CASIDSDSSSYNEQFF. This chain connects TRBV5-1 to TRBJ2-1, with unresolved D. The CDR3 is 16 residues long. The V and J ends lost 6 bases and 0 bases respectively, with 16 bases between them. Germline CDR1 SGHRS, CDR2 YFSETQ. Together with reference TRBV5-1 and TRBJ2-1, the CDR3 gives the full variable domain: KAGVTQTPRYLIKTRGQQVTLSCSPISGHRSVSWYQQTPGQGLQFLFEYFSETQRNKGNFPGRFSGRQFSNSRSEMNVSTLELGDSALYLCASIDSDSSSYNEQFFGPGTRLTVL.

The rearrangement uses TRBV5-1 and TRBJ2-3; no definite D call. Germline lookup yields CDR1 SGHRS and CDR2 YFSETQ. V lost 2 bases and J lost 0, with 10 bases in between. The CDR3 spans 15 residues. CDR3 region: CASSFIDTSTDTQYF. In DNA form, the CDR3 reads TGCGCCAGCAGCTTCATAGATACTAGCACAGATACGCAGTATTTT.

This clonotype was found a few times. The V call is TRBV19, the J call TRBJ2-1; the match to TRBD2 covers 10 bases. The CDR3 is made up of 15 amino acids. J lost 6 bases, V lost 2 bases, and 4 bases had no gene match. Germline values: CDR1 LNHDA, CDR2 SQIVND (reference sequence). As DNA, the CDR3 is TGTGCCAGTAGTATATACCCTAGCGGGAGCAATGAGCAGTTCTTC. Residues: CASSIYPSGSNEQFF.

This clonotype came up a few times. The chain carries TRBV25-1 and TRBJ2-5, with D possibly matching TRBD2 (5 bases). The ends were cut back, 7 bases at V and 4 bases at J, with 19 bases in the middle. Germline-derived CDR1 and CDR2 are MGHDK and SYGVNS. CDR3 size: 15 residues. The CDR3 DNA reads as TGTGCCAGCACCCAACATGGGAGAGGAGGAGAGACCCAGTACTTC. Its translation is CASTQHGRGGETQYF. Looking up the rest from reference TRBV25-1 and TRBJ2-5 gives the full variable domain: EADIYQTPRYLVIGTGKKITLECSQTMGHDKMYWYQQDPGMELHLIHYSYGVNSTEKGDLSSESTVSRIRTEHFPLTLESARPSHTSQYLCASTQHGRGGETQYFGPGTRLLVL.

The V and J genes are TRBV25-1 and TRBJ2-3; 12 positions match TRBD2. V was clipped by 1 base and J by 9 bases; unmatched bases: 5. The CDR3 totals 15 residues. Germline CDR1 reads MGHDK; CDR2 reads SYGVNS. CDR3 residues: CASSEWGTSGPTQYF. CDR3 bases: TGTGCCAGCAGTGAATGGGGGACTAGCGGGCCCACGCAGTATTTT.

This chain connects TRBV5-6 to TRBJ1-2; D ambiguous. V lost 0 bases and J 7 bases, leaving 10 bases between the germline ends. The CDR3 consists of 13 residues. Germline CDR1 and CDR2: SGHDT and YYEEEE. CDR3 amino acids: CASSLGREGGYTF. DNA of the CDR3: TGTGCCAGCAGCTTGGGACGGGAGGGTGGCTACACCTTC.

This clonotype was seen a handful of times. The CDR3 nucleotides read TGTGCCAGCAGCGACTATCGAAAGAGCTACGAGCAGTACTTC. It translates to CASSDYRKSYEQYF. This chain connects TRBV12-3 or TRBV12-4 to TRBJ2-7, with a weak D call TRBD2 (5 bases). V dropped 6 bases and J dropped 3 bases, with 15 bases sitting between them. CDR3 length equals 14 residues.

This clonotype was seen a handful of times. The chain links TRBV12-3 or TRBV12-4 to TRBJ2-1; D is uncertain. V was cut by 3 bases and J by 3 bases, with 6 bases left in between. The CDR3 has 13 amino acids. The CDR3 bases are TGTGCCAGCAGTTTTGCGGACTACAATGAGCAGTTCTTC. Translating gives CASSFADYNEQFF.

This clonotype was recorded many times. This chain uses TRBV29-1 with TRBJ2-7; 7 bases align to TRBD1. V was pared by 2 bases and J by 6 bases, with 7 bases of the junction left unmatched. CDR3 size: 13 residues. The V gene's germline CDR1 is SQVTM and CDR2 ANQGSEA. The CDR3: CSVELDRVPEQYF. CDR3 DNA sequence: TGCAGCGTTGAACTCGACAGGGTACCCGAGCAGTACTTC.

V usage is TRBV12-3 or TRBV12-4 and J usage is TRBJ1-3; D is unresolved. V was trimmed by 5 bases and J by 4 bases, leaving 12 bases between them. The CDR3 contains 14 residues. This chain's CDR3 is CASSGWTGGNTIYF. The CDR3 DNA reads as TGTGCCAGCAGTGGTTGGACGGGAGGAAACACCATATATTTT.

This clonotype came up many times. The rearrangement joins TRBV5-1 to TRBJ2-5; no reliable D call. V was clipped by 7 bases and J by 2 bases, with 6 bases between them. Per germline, CDR1 SGHRS and CDR2 YFSETQ. The CDR3 is made up of 11 amino acids. The CDR3 reads CASGTQETQYF. CDR3 coding DNA: TGCGCCAGCGGAACTCAAGAGACCCAGTACTTC.

The chain has TRBV28 and TRBJ1-2, with TRBD1 identical over 7 bases. V shed 6 bases and J 0 bases; nucleotides not matched to a gene: 7. CDR3 length equals 15 residues. The germline V gene has CDR1 MDHEN and CDR2 SYDVKM. CDR3 bases: TGTGCCAGCAGCGGAGGGACAGCCACTAACTATGGCTACACCTTC. Translated: CASSGGTATNYGYTF.

As to this clonotype: A much larger clone lies a single base off, so this may be a read error. The chain employs TRBV29-1 and TRBJ1-2, with unresolved D. The CDR3 covers 13 residues. From germline, CDR1 is SQVTM and CDR2 ANQGSEA. CDR3 residues: CNVALVSAYGYTF. The CDR3 DNA reads as TGCAACGTTGCCCTGGTTTCGGCCTATGGCTACACCTTC.

This clonotype was seen ten or more times. V and J are TRBV25-1 and TRBJ2-2; TRBD2 aligns across 11 bases. This CDR3 region has 15 residues. The germline gives CDR1 MGHDK, CDR2 SYGVNS. Trimming at V came to 7 bases and at J to 6 bases, leaving 7 bases not matched to a gene. CDR3 nucleotide sequence: TGTGCCAGCATTGAGGTTAGCGGGAGGGCCGGGGAGCTGTTTTTT. This encodes CASIEVSGRAGELFF. Filled out from reference TRBV25-1 and TRBJ2-2, the complete variable domain reads EADIYQTPRYLVIGTGKKITLECSQTMGHDKMYWYQQDPGMELHLIHYSYGVNSTEKGDLSSESTVSRIRTEHFPLTLESARPSHTSQYLCASIEVSGRAGELFFGEGSRLTVL.

This clonotype was seen at least ten times. The chain links TRBV5-6 to TRBJ2-3; a possible D gene is TRBD1 (5 bases). Germline V gives CDR1 SGHDT, CDR2 YYEEEE. The length of the CDR3 is 12 residues. V shed 3 bases and J shed 4 bases, with 6 bases lying between them. The CDR3 DNA is TGTGCCAGCAGCTCCAGGGCAGATACGCAGTATTTT. Protein product: CASSSRADTQYF.

At least ten counts were recorded for this clonotype. J is TRBJ1-1 and V is TRBV5-1; 10 nucleotides align to TRBD1. Germline lookup yields CDR1 SGHRS and CDR2 YFSETQ. Losses at the gene ends were 3 bases for V and 5 bases for J; bases not matched to a gene: 7. This CDR3 comprises 15 residues. The CDR3 coding sequence is TGCGCCAGCAGCTGGGACAGGGGAAAGGATACTGAAGCTTTCTTT. Translating it yields CASSWDRGKDTEAFF.

Ten or more counts support this clonotype. The chain uses TRBV20-1 and TRBJ2-1; D gene uncertain. Germline CDR1 DFQATT, CDR2 SNEGSKA (reference sequence). V lost 2 bases and J 5 bases, leaving 7 bases between the germline ends. This CDR3 contains 12 residues. CDR3 nucleotide sequence: TGCAGTGCTAGACTAGTCGACAATGAGCAGTTCTTC. This translates into CSARLVDNEQFF.

The J gene is TRBJ2-1, the V gene TRBV29-1; 9 bases fit TRBD2. The V segment lost 8 bases and the J segment 8 bases; nucleotides outside the gene matches: 16. The CDR3 covers 15 residues. Germline lookup yields CDR1 SQVTM and CDR2 ANQGSEA. The CDR3 loop reads CSSLAGAGGNYEQFF. CDR3 nucleotide sequence: TGCAGCTCCCTCGCAGGGGCGGGAGGGAACTATGAGCAGTTCTTC.